What follows are 9 T cell receptor beta chains derived from one specimen sequenced in a study of T-cell reconstitution after alpha-beta-depleted transplantation in children. Unique molecular identifiers were used to barcode this TCRbeta library. TCRdb ran MiXCR on the PCR reads and lists one entry per CDR3 protein. The sample yields about 580,000 distinct CDR3 sequences, roughly 23% seen once. This material consisted of PBMCs, mostly from graft donor cells, taken 360 days after TCRalphabeta/CD19-depleted stem cell transplant. The receptors stem from a boy under three years old who had a stem cell transplant for acute myeloid leukemia, so the T cells may come from the graft donor.

The genes are TRBV5-6 and TRBJ2-6, with D unresolved. V was cut by 4 bases and J by 0 bases, with 8 bases left in between. This CDR3 spans 15 amino acids. Per the germline V gene, CDR1 is SGHDT and CDR2 is YYEEEE. For the CDR3, the DNA is TGTGCCAGCAGCCTCTGGTACTCTGGGGCCAACGTCCTGACTTTC. Translating it yields CASSLWYSGANVLTF.

The chain links TRBV20-1 to TRBJ2-2, with D tentatively TRBD2 (5 bases). Deletions cut 5 bases from V and 5 bases from J, with 12 bases between. Germline-derived CDR1 and CDR2 are DFQATT and SNEGSKA (reference sequence). The CDR3 consists of 13 residues. CDR3 bases: TGCAGTGCTCCGGGGAAGCCAACCGGGGAGCTGTTTTTT. Residues: CSAPGKPTGELFF.

This clonotype was found a few times. The chain carries TRBV20-1 and TRBJ2-1, with D possibly being TRBD1 or TRBD2 (5 bases each). This CDR3 has 13 residues. Trimming cost V 6 bases and J 6 bases, with 15 bases left between them. CDR1 and CDR2 (germline): DFQATT, SNEGSKA (reference sequence). The DNA of the CDR3 is TGCAGTGCCGAAAGGGACGCGTTCAATGAGCAGTTCTTC. Protein product: CSAERDAFNEQFF.

This clonotype has at least ten counts. J is TRBJ2-7 and V is TRBV6-1; tentative D call: TRBD1 (6 bases). The CDR3 sequence is 11 residues long. The germline CDR1 and CDR2 sequences are MNHNS and SASEGT. With 2 bases removed from V and 7 bases from J, the gap between germline ends came to 6 bases. For the CDR3, the DNA is TGTGCCAGCAGTGAAACAGGGGAGCAGTACGTC. Protein: CASSETGEQYV.

This clonotype was seen more than once but under ten times. This chain uses TRBV20-1 with TRBJ2-7; 8 bases agree with TRBD1. Losses at the gene ends were 1 base for V and 7 bases for J; bases not matched to a gene: 12. Germline V gene lookup returns CDR1 DFQATT and CDR2 SNEGSKA (reference sequence). The length of the CDR3 is 15 residues. CDR3 DNA: TGCAGTGCTAGAGTCCCAGGGGGCTTGACGGGTGAGCAGTACTTC. Amino acid sequence: CSARVPGGLTGEQYF.

This clonotype was recorded at least ten times. This chain links TRBV20-1 with TRBJ1-6; a weak D match, TRBD1 (5 bases). The CDR3 is 15 amino acids. V shed 4 bases and J shed 6 bases, with 16 bases lying between them. Germline V lookup: CDR1 DFQATT, CDR2 SNEGSKA (reference sequence). CDR3 in DNA: TGCAGTGCTAACGACAGTGAAACGTTTAATTCACCCCTCCACTTT. It encodes CSANDSETFNSPLHF.

This chain uses TRBV20-1 with TRBJ2-5, with TRBD2 as a possible D gene (7 bases). This CDR3 is built from 15 residues. Trimming shortened V by 1 base and J by 1 base, and 13 bases separated the two germline ends. Germline V gene sequence: CDR1 DFQATT, CDR2 SNEGSKA (reference sequence). The CDR3 sequence: CSARVFAGAQETQYF. The DNA of the CDR3 is TGCAGTGCTAGAGTGTTCGCGGGGGCCCAAGAGACCCAGTACTTC.

The chain carries TRBV20-1 and TRBJ2-1, with a possible D match to TRBD2 (6 bases). The V end lost 3 bases, the J end lost 1 base, and 13 bases lay between the germline ends. The CDR3 contains 15 residues. Germline V gene lookup returns CDR1 DFQATT and CDR2 SNEGSKA (reference sequence). The CDR3 nucleotides read TGCAGTGCTAGCTCCGGGGGATGGTCCTACAATGAGCAGTTCTTC. Protein sequence: CSASSGGWSYNEQFF.

This clonotype has a handful of counts. The chain carries TRBV2 and TRBJ2-3; the match to TRBD2 covers 7 bases. Germline assignment: CDR1 SNHLY and CDR2 FYNNEI. Trimming at V came to 3 bases and at J to 0 bases, leaving 3 bases not matched to a gene. The length of the CDR3 is 15 residues. The CDR3 bases are TGTGCCAGCAGTGAGTGGGGACTAAGCACAGATACGCAGTATTTT. Encoded protein: CASSEWGLSTDTQYF.